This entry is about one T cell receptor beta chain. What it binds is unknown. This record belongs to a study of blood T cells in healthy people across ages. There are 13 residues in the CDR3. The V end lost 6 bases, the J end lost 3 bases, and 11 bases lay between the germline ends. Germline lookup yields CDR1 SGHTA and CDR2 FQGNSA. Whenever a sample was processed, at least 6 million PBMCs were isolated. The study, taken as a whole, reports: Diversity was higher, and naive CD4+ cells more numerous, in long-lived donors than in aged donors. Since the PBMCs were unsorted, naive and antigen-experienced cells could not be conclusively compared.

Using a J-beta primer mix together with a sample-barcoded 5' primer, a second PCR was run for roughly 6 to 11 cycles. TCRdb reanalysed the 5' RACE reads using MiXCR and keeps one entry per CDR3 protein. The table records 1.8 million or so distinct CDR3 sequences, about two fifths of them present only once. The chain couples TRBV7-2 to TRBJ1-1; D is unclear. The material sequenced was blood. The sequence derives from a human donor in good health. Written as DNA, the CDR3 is TGTGCCAGCAGTTCACAGAGTTACACTGAAGCTTTCTTT. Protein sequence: CASSSQSYTEAFF.